This record looks at one TCR beta chain sequence and its context. Its antigen remains unknown. Tumor samples were obtained before definitive surgery or chemotherapy. V was trimmed by 4 bases and J by 0 bases, leaving 19 bases between them. The CDR3 is 19 amino acids. CDR1 is SEHNR and CDR2 is FQNEAQ in the germline V gene (reference sequence). This sample stems from a study of high-grade serous ovarian cancer treatment subgroups. Findings and caveats of the study: Same-patient tumor repertoires overlapped at roughly 0.11 to 0.79; different patients barely overlapped.

Clones were read by immunoSEQ multiplex PCR, and TCRdb kept only the in-frame ones, dropping some. The sample has approximately 5,000 clones, approximately 70% seen once. Specimen: tumor tissue. The receptor was isolated from a human donor with high-grade serous ovarian cancer. J is TRBJ2-6 and V is TRBV7-9; D perhaps matches TRBD2 (6 bases). CDR3 DNA: TGTGCCAGCAGCTCCTTCGCCGGGACGGAGGGCTCTGGGGCCAACGTCCTGACTTTC. Translated: CASSSFAGTEGSGANVLTF.